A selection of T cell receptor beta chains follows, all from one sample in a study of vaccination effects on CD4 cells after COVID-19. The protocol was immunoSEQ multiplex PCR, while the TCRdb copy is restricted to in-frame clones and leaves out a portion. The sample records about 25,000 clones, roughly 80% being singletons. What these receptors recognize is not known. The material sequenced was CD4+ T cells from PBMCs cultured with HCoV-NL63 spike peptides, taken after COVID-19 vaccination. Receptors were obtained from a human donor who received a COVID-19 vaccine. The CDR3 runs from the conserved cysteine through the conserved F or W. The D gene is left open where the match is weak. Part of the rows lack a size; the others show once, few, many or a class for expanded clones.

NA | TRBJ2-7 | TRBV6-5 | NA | TGTGCCAGCTCACCCAGCCTATACGAGCAGTACTTC | CASSPSLYEQYF
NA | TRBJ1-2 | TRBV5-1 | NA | TGCGCCAGCAGCTTGGACGGGGGCGTCCCCGCTAACTATGGCTACACCTTC | CASSLDGGVPANYGYTF
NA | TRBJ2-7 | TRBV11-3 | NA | TGTGCCAGCAGCTTAGAGCGGGGTGGGGGCTCCTACGAGCAGTACTTC | CASSLERGGGSYEQYF
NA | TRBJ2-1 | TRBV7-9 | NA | TGTGCCAGCAGCTCGGAGCGAGGGGCTTCCTACAATGAGCAGTTCTTC | CASSSERGASYNEQFF
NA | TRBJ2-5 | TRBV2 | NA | TGTGCCAGCAGGGACAGGACGGGAGGGGAGACCCAGTACTTC | CASRDRTGGETQYF
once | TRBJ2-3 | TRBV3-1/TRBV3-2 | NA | TGTGCCAGCACGACCACAGGACTCGGTACGCAGTATTTT | CASTTTGLGTQYF
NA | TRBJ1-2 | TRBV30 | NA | TGTGCCTGGAGTGTACATAACTATGGCTACACCTTC | CAWSVHNYGYTF
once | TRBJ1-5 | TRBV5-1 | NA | TGCGCCAGCAGCTTGGCGGTTGGCCCCAATCAGCCCCAGCATTTT | CASSLAVGPNQPQHF
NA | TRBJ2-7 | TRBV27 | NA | TGTGCCAGCAGTTTCCGCCAGGGCCCCTACGAGCAGTACTTC | CASSFRQGPYEQYF
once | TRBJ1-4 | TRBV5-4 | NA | TGTGCCAGCAGCTTGGCTGCAACTAATGAAAAACTGTTTTTT | CASSLAATNEKLFF
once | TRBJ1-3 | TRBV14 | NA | TGTGCCAGCAGCCCAAGGACGGGCTCTGGAAACACCATATATTTT | CASSPRTGSGNTIYF
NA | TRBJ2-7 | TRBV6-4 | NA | TGTGCCAGCAGTGCGGGACCTTCGAATTACTACGAGCAGTACTTC | CASSAGPSNYYEQYF
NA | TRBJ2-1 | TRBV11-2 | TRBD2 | TGTGCCAGCAGCTCCAGACTAGCGGGGGAGGGGAATGAGCAGTTCTTC | CASSSRLAGEGNEQFF
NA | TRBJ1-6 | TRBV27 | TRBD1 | TGTGCCAGCAGTTTTTCAGGGACAGGGGATTCACCCCTCCACTTT | CASSFSGTGDSPLHF
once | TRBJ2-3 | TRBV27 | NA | TGTGCCAGCAGTTGGGCAGGGAGCACAGATACGCAGTATTTT | CASSWAGSTDTQYF
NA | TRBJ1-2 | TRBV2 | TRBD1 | TGTGCCAGCAGTGGGGAGGGGGCAGGTGGCTACACCTTC | CASSGEGAGGYTF
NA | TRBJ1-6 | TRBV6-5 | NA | TGTGCCAGCTCCCCTTTTGGGGCTAATTCACCCCTCCACTTT | CASSPFGANSPLHF
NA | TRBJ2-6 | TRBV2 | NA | TGTGCCAGCAGTTCCTTATCTGGGGCCAACGTCCTGACTTTC | CASSSLSGANVLTF
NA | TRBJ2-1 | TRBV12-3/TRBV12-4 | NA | TGTGCCAGCAGTTTACTCAGCAATGAGCAGTTCTTC | CASSLLSNEQFF
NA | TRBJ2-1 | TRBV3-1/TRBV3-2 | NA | TGTGCCAGCAGCCAGACCCGGTTCTTC | CASSQTRFF
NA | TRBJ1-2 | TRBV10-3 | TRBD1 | TGTGCCGCCTACGCAGCAGGGGGTGATGGCTACACCTTC | CAAYAAGGDGYTF
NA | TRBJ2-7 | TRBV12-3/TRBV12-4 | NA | TGTGCCAGCAGTTTAACGTTCATCGAGCAGTACTTC | CASSLTFIEQYF
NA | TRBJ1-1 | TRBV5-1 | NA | TGCGCCAGCAGCCCGGGGCCCCTGGACACTGAAGCTTTCTTT | CASSPGPLDTEAFF
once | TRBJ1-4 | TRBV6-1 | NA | TGTGCCAGCAGCGAAGGGATGAGAGGTGAAAAACTGTTTTTT | CASSEGMRGEKLFF
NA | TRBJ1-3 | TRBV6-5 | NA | TGTGCCAGCAGTAACAGGGTGGGAGGAAACACCATATATTTT | CASSNRVGGNTIYF
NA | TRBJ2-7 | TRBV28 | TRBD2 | TGTGCCACCATTCCCCCCGCGGGCGGGAGGGACCTCCCCTACGAGCAGTACTTC | CATIPPAGGRDLPYEQYF
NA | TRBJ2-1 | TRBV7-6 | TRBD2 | TGTGCCAGCAGCTTAGTAGCGGGGGCCGCCTACAATGAGCAGTTCTTC | CASSLVAGAAYNEQFF
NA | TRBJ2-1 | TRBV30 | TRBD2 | TGTGCCTGGCAAAGGACTAGCGGGAACAATGAGCAGTTCTTC | CAWQRTSGNNEQFF
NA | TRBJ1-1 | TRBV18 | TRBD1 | TGTGCCAGCTCCCAGGGACAGGGGAACACTGAAGCTTTCTTT | CASSQGQGNTEAFF